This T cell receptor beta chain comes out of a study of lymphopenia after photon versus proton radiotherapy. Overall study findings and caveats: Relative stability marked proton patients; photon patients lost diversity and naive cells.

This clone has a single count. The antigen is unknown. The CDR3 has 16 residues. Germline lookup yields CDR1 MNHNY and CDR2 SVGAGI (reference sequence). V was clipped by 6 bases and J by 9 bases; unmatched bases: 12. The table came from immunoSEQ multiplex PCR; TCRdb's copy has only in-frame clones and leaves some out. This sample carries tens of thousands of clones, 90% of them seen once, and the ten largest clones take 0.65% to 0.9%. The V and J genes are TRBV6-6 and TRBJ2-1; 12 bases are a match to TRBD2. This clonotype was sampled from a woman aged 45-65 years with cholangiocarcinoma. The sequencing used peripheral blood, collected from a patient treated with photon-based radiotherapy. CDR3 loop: CASRSQLAGGPVEQFF. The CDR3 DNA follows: TGTGCCAGCAGATCGCAGCTAGCGGGGGGGCCGGTTGAGCAGTTCTTC.